Reported below is one T cell receptor beta chain. The target antigen is unknown. The sample is drawn from a study of cytomegalovirus exposure and HLA in healthy donors. Use of 60 Vbeta and 13 Jbeta primers characterized the PCR. Sequencing used immunoSEQ multiplex PCR; TCRdb keeps in-frame clones, though not all of them. The sample includes about 190,000 clones, around 90% seen only once; the top ten take approximately 0.98%. Germline CDR1 is SGHDN and CDR2 is FVKESK. CDR3 length: 17 residues. V gave up 4 bases and J gave up 4 bases; unmatched junction bases: 13. Study findings and constraints: Excluded were some V segments that proved indistinguishable, including TRBV6-2 and TRBV6-3. Common viral pathogens seemed to be connected with several of the most significant clusters, according to a later analysis.

This chain joins TRBV14 and TRBJ1-3; the match to TRBD1 covers 7 bases. The source is a boy younger than 10 in good health and CMV-seronegative. Sequenced: PBMCs. The chain's CDR3 is CASSPTTGRFTGNTIYF. The CDR3 coding sequence is TGTGCCAGCAGCCCGACGACAGGGCGGTTTACGGGAAACACCATATATTTT.